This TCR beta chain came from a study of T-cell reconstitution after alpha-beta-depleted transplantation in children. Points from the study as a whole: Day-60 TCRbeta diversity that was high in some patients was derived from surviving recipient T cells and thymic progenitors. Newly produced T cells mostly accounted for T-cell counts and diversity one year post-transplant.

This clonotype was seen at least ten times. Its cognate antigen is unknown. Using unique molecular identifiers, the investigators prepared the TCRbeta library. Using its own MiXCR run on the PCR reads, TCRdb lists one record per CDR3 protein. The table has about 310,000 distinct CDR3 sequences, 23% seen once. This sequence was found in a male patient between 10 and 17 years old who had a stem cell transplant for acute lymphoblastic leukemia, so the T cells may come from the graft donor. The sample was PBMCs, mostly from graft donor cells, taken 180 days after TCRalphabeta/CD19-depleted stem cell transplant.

The CDR3 sequence is CASSVTSGTGEQFF. CDR3 nucleotide sequence: TGTGCCAGCAGCGTTACTAGCGGGACCGGTGAGCAGTTCTTC. V and J are TRBV9 and TRBJ2-1; 10 bases agree with TRBD2. The trim removed 2 bases at V and 9 bases at J, leaving 5 bases unmatched. The CDR3 spans 14 residues. Germline V gene lookup returns CDR1 SGDLS and CDR2 YYNGEE.